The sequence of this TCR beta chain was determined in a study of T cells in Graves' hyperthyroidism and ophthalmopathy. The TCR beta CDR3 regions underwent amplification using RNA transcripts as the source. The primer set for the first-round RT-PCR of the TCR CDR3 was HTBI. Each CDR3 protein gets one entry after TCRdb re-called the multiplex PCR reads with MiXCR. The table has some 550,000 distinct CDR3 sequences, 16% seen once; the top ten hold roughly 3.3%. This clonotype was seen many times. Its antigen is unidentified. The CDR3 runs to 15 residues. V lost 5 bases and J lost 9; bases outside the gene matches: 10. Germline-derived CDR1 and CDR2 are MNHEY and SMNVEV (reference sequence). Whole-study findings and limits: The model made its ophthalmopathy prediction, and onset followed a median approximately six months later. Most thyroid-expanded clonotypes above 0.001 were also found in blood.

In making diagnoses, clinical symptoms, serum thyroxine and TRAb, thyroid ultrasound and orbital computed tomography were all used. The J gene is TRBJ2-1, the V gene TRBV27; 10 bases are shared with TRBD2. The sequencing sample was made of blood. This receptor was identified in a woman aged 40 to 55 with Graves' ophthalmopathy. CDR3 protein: CASSPSGRAQFEQFF. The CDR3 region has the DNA TGTGCCAGCAGTCCGAGCGGGAGGGCCCAGTTTGAGCAGTTCTTC.